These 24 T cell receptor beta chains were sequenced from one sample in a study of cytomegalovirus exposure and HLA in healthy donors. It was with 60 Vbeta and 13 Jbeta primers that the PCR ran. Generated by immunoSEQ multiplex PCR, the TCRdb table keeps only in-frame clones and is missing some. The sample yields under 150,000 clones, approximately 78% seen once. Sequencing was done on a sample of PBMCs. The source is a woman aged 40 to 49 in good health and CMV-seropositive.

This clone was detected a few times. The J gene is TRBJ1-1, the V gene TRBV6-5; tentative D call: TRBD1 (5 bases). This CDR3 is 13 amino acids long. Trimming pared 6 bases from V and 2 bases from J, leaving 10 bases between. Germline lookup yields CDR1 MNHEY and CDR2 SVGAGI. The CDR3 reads CASRSGQNTEAFF. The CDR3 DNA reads TGTGCCAGCAGATCTGGACAAAACACTGAAGCTTTCTTT.

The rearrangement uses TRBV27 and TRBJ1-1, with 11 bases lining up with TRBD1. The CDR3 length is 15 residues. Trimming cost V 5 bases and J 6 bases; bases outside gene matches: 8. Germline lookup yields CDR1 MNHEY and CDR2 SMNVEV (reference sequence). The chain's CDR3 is CASSLLRTGGSEAFF. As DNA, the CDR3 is TGTGCCAGCAGTCTATTACGGACAGGGGGCTCTGAAGCTTTCTTT.

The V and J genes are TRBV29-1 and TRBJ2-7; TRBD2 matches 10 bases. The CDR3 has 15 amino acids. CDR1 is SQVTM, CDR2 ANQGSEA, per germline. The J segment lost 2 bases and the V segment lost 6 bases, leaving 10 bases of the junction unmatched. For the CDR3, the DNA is TGCAGCGTCCGAGGAGGACTAGCGGTTACCTACGAGCAGTACTTC. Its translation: CSVRGGLAVTYEQYF.

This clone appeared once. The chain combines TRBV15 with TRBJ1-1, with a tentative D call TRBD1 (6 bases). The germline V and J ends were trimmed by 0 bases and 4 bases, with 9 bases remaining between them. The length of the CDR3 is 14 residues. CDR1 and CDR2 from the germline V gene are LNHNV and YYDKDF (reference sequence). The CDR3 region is CATSRDRGGTEAFF. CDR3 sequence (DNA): TGTGCCACCAGCAGAGATAGAGGGGGCACTGAAGCTTTCTTT.

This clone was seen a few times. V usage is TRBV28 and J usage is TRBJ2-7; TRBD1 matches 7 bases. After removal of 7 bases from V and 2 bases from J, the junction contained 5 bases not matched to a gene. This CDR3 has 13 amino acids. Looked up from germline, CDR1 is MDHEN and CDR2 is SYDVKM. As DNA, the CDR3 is TGTGCCAGCATCAGCCAGGGGGCCTACGAGCAGTACTTC. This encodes CASISQGAYEQYF.

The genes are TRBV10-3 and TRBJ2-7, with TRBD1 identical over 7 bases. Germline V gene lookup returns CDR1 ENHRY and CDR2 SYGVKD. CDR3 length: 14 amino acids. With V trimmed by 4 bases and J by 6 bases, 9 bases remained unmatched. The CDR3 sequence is CAISVDRTLVEQYF. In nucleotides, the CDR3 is TGTGCCATCAGTGTGGACAGGACCCTCGTCGAGCAGTACTTC.

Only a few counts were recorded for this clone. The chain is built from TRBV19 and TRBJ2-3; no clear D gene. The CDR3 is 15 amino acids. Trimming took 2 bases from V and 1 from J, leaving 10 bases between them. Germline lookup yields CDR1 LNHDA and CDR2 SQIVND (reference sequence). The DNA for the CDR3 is TGTGCCAGTAGTATAAAGCGCGCAGGCACAGATACGCAGTATTTT. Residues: CASSIKRAGTDTQYF.

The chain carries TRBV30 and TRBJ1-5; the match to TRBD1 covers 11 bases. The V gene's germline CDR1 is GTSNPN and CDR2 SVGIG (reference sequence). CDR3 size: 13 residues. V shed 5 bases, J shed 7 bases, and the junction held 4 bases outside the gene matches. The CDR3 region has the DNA TGTGCCTGGGGGGGACAGGGGGAACAGCCCCAGCATTTT. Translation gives CAWGGQGEQPQHF. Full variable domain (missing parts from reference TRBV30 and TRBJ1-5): SQTIHQWPATLVQPVGSPLSLECTVEGTSNPNLYWYRQAAGRGLQLLFYSVGIGQISSEVPQNLSASRPQDRQFILSSKKLLLSDSGFYLCAWGGQGEQPQHFGDGTRLSIL.

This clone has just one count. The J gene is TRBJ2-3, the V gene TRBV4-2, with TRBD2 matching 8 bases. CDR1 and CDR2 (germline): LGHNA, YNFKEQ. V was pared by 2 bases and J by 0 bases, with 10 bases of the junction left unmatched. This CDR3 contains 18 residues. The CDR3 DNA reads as TGTGCCAGCAGCCAACCCCCCGGGGGGGGCAAAAGCACAGATACGCAGTATTTT. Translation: CASSQPPGGGKSTDTQYF.

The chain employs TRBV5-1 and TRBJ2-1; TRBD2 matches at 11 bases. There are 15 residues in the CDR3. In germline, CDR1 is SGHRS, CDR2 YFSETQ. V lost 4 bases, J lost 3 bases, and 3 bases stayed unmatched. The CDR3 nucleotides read TGCGCCAGCAGCCGACTAGCGGGGTTCTACAATGAGCAGTTCTTC. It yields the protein CASSRLAGFYNEQFF.

Written as DNA, the CDR3 is TGTGCCAGCATCTTAGCGGGAGGAAGGAACTACGAGCAGTACTTC. Residues: CASILAGGRNYEQYF. This sequence joins TRBV28 and TRBJ2-7, with 10 nucleotides matching TRBD2. The CDR3 spans 15 residues. The V and J ends lost 7 bases and 3 bases, in that order; junction bases with no gene match: 9. Looked up from germline, CDR1 is MDHEN and CDR2 is SYDVKM.

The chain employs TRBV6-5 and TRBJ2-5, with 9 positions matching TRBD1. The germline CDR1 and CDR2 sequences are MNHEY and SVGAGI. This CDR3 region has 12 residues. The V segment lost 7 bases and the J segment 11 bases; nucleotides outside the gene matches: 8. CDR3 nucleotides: TGTGCCAGCAAACAGGGGGCAGGTGAGCAGTACTTC. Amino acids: CASKQGAGEQYF.

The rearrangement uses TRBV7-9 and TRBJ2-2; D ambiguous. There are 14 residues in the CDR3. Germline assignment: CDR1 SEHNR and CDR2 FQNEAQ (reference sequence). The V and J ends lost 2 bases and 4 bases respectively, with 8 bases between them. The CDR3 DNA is TGTGCCAGCAGCTTACCTATTTCCACCGGGGAGCTGTTTTTT. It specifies CASSLPISTGELFF. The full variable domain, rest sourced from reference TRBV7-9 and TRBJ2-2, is DTGVSQNPRHKITKRGQNVTFRCDPISEHNRLYWYRQTLGQGPEFLTYFQNEAQLEKSRLLSDRFSAERPKGSFSTLEIQRTEQGDSAMYLCASSLPISTGELFFGEGSRLTVL.

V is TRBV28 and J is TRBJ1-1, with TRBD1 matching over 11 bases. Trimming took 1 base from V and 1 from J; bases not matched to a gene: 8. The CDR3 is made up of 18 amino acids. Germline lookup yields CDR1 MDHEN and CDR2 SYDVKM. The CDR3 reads CASSLLGGQGAGNTEAFF. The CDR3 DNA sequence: TGTGCCAGCAGTTTATTGGGAGGACAGGGGGCTGGGAACACTGAAGCTTTCTTT.

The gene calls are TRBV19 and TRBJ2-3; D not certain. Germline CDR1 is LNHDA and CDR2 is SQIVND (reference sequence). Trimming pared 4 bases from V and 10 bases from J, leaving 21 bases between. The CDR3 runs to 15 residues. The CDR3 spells CASSRVGIPEIAQYF. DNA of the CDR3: TGTGCCAGTAGTAGAGTTGGTATTCCGGAGATCGCGCAGTATTTT.

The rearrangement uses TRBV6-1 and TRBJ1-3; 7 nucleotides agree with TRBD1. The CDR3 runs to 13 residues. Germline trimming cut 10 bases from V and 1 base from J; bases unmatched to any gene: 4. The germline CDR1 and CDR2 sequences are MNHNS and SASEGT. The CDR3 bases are TGTGCCACCAACAGGGGATCTGGAAACACCATATATTTT. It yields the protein CATNRGSGNTIYF.

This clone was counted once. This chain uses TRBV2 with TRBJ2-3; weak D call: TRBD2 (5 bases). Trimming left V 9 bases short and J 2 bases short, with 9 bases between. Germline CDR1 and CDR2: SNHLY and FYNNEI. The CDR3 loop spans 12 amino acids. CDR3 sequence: CASRGSTDTQYF. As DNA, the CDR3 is TGTGCCAGTCGGGGTTCCACAGATACGCAGTATTTT.

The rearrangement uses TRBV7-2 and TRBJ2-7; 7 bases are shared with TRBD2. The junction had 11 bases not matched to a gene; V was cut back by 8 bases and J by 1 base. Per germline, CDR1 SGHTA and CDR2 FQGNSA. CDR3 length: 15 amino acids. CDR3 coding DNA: TGTGCCAGCTACTCCCCAACGGGAGGTTCCTACGAGCAGTACTTC. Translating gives CASYSPTGGSYEQYF.

CDR3 in amino acids: CASSETLAGGNEQFF. The DNA for the CDR3 is TGTGCCAGCAGTGAAACCCTAGCGGGGGGGAATGAGCAGTTCTTC. The chain joins TRBV6-1 to TRBJ2-1, with TRBD2 identical over 12 bases. CDR1 and CDR2 (germline): MNHNS, SASEGT. The CDR3 length is 15 residues. J was trimmed by 7 bases and V by 2 bases; bases with no gene match: 3.

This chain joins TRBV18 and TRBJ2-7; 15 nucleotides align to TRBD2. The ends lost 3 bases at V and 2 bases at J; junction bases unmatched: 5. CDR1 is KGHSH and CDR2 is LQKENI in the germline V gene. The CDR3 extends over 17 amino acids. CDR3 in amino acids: CASSPPGLAGGTYEQYF. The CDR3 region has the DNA TGTGCCAGCTCACCGCCGGGACTAGCGGGAGGAACCTACGAGCAGTACTTC.

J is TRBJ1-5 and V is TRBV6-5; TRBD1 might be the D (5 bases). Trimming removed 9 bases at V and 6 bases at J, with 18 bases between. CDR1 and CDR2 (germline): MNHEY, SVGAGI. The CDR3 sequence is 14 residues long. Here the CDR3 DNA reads TGTGCCAGGCCCCAGGGTTCTTGCCGTCAGCCCCAGCATTTT. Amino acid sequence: CARPQGSCRQPQHF.

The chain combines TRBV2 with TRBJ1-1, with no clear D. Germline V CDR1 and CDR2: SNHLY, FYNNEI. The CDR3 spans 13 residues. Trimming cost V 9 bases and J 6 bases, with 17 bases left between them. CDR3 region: CASFNRRMAEAFF. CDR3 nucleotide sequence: TGTGCCAGTTTTAACCGGAGGATGGCTGAAGCTTTCTTT.

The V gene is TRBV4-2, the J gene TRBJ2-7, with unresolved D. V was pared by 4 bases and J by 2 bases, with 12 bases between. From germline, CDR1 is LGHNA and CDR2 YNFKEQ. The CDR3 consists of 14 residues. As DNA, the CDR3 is TGTGCCAGCAGCCCCCGACCCCAGGCCTACGAGCAGTACTTC. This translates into CASSPRPQAYEQYF.

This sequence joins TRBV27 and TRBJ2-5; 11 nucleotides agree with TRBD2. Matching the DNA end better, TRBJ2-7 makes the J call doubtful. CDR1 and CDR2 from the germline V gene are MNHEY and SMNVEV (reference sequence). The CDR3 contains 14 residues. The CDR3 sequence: CASSLLAGGYEQYF. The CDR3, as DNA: TGTGCCAGCAGTTTACTAGCGGGAGGATACGAGCAGTACTTC.